This TCR beta chain comes out of a study of long-term antiretroviral therapy in people with HIV. The CDR3 contains 14 residues. V gave up 1 base and J gave up 8 bases, with 11 bases separating them. CDR1 is SGHVS and CDR2 is FNYEAQ in the germline V gene. The run of the v3.0 immunoSEQ assay was at survey level. The protocol was immunoSEQ multiplex PCR, while the TCRdb copy is restricted to in-frame clones and leaves out a portion. The table records fewer than 30,000 clones, around 86% of them present only once. Sequencing used unsorted PBMCs, obtained at the start of antiretroviral therapy, before treatment. The source is a woman between 18 and 29 years old with HIV. The chain employs TRBV7-6 and TRBJ1-4, with D perhaps TRBD1 (5 bases). The DNA of the CDR3 is TGTGCCAGCAGCTTAGAGTCAGGGAGAGAAAAACTGTTTTTT. It encodes CASSLESGREKLFF.